This T cell receptor beta chain was profiled in a study of shared clonotypes between healthy human individuals. General study results and limits: In general, naive subsets displayed greater estimated richness than memory subsets did.

Germline loops: CDR1 SGHTA, CDR2 FQGNSA. J gave up 5 bases and V 3 bases, and 3 bases lay outside the gene matches. The CDR3 covers 14 residues. Turning to this clone: Its antigen remains unknown.

TCRdb's table, derived via immunoSEQ multiplex PCR, lists solely in-frame clones and lacks some. The top ten clones hold approximately 0.39% of a sample with 2 million to 2.5 million clones, 85% to 95% of them seen once. The TCR was taken from a man aged 18 to 30 in good health. Some clones in this sample may be carry-over from other donors' samples. Source material: naive CD4+ T cells from PBMCs. Subset of the sample: CD45RA+ positively selected. The chain links TRBV7-2 to TRBJ2-5, with 10 bases lining up with TRBD2. DNA of the CDR3: TGTGCCAGCAGCTTCATTAGCGGGGGGGAGACCCAGTACTTC. It encodes CASSFISGGETQYF.